These 18 T cell receptor beta chains originate from one sample sequenced in a study of T cell repertoires in cytomegalovirus infection. Each CDR3 protein is one row after TCRdb ran MiXCR on the reads. This sample yields roughly 150,000 distinct CDR3 sequences, of which roughly a fifth are seen a single time; around a quarter belongs to the top ten. No antigens are known for them. Specimen: CD8+ T cells from cultured PBMCs, collected from culture after CMV antigen stimulation. These receptors were obtained from a human donor in good health (CMV status not recorded). Some clones in this sample may be carry-over from other donors' samples.

V gene TRBV7-9 combines with J gene TRBJ1-5, with no clear D. Per germline, CDR1 SEHNR and CDR2 FQNEAQ (reference sequence). CDR3 length: 12 residues. The ends were cut back, 2 bases at V and 5 bases at J, with 4 bases in the middle. The CDR3 DNA follows: TGTGCCAGCAGCTTATTGGATCAGCCCCAGCATTTT. Its protein is CASSLLDQPQHF.

This rearrangement joins TRBV10-3 to TRBJ2-7, with 8 bases lining up with TRBD1. Trimming cost V 2 bases and J 11 bases; bases outside gene matches: 8. Germline-derived CDR1 and CDR2 are ENHRY and SYGVKD. The CDR3 has 13 residues. The CDR3: CAISEGTGLWEYF. The CDR3 bases are TGTGCCATCAGTGAGGGGACAGGTCTCTGGGAGTACTTC.

The chain has TRBV4-1 and TRBJ2-3; possibly TRBD2 for D (5 bases). V was clipped by 4 bases and J by 0 bases, with 23 bases between them. Per the germline V gene, CDR1 is MGHRA and CDR2 is YSYEKL. The CDR3 loop spans 19 amino acids. In nucleotides, the CDR3 is TGCGCCAGCAGCCCTCAACCATTGGCGCGGCGGGTTAGCACAGATACGCAGTATTTT. It translates to CASSPQPLARRVSTDTQYF.

V gene TRBV5-6 combines with J gene TRBJ1-5, with a weak D call TRBD1 (5 bases). Per germline, CDR1 SGHDT and CDR2 YYEEEE. V was trimmed by 1 base and J by 6 bases, leaving 5 bases between them. The CDR3 has 12 amino acids. CDR3 residues: CASSLQGQPQHF. The CDR3 DNA reads as TGTGCCAGCAGCTTGCAGGGTCAGCCCCAGCATTTT.

This clonotype came up a few times. V usage is TRBV20-1 and J usage is TRBJ1-2; D unresolved. Trimming left V 0 bases short and J 9 bases short, with 11 bases between. From germline, CDR1 is DFQATT and CDR2 SNEGSKA (reference sequence). The CDR3 sequence is 12 residues long. The chain's CDR3 is CSARDRHTSYTF. The CDR3 DNA reads as TGCAGTGCTAGAGATAGGCACACCAGCTACACCTTC.

This clonotype turned up a few times. The genes are TRBV19 and TRBJ1-1; no clear D. The CDR3 loop spans 15 amino acids. Germline CDR1 LNHDA, CDR2 SQIVND (reference sequence). Trimming took off 5 bases at V and 4 bases at J, with 17 bases between the two ends. CDR3 in DNA: TGTGCCAGTAGTCTCCGGCTCGGCTCTGGCACTGAAGCTTTCTTT. Amino acid sequence: CASSLRLGSGTEAFF.

The gene calls are TRBV12-3 or TRBV12-4 and TRBJ2-7, with D perhaps given as TRBD1 or TRBD2 (6 bases each). Trimming stripped 4 bases from V and 6 bases from J, with 22 bases between. The CDR3 covers 16 residues. CDR3 sequence (DNA): TGTGCCAGCAGTTCCAAGACTAGGAGGGACACTATCGAGCAGTACTTC. It translates to CASSSKTRRDTIEQYF.

This clonotype was picked up a small number of times. J is TRBJ2-7 and V is TRBV12-3 or TRBV12-4; possibly TRBD1 for D (6 bases). The CDR3 runs to 14 residues. V was shortened by 5 bases and J by 2 bases, with 13 bases between the two germline ends. Here the CDR3 reads CASSARTVAYEQYF. In DNA form, the CDR3 reads TGTGCCAGCAGTGCCCGGACAGTTGCCTACGAGCAGTACTTC.

This clonotype was detected only a few times. This chain links TRBV7-2 with TRBJ1-1; no clear D gene. CDR1 and CDR2 (germline): SGHTA, FQGNSA. The V gene lost 5 bases and the J gene lost 0 bases, with 7 bases spanning the gap. The CDR3 consists of 13 residues. CDR3 coding DNA: TGTGCCAGCAGCAGGACGGTGAACACTGAAGCTTTCTTT. This encodes CASSRTVNTEAFF.

This clonotype has more than one count but fewer than ten. The rearrangement links TRBV6-2 or TRBV6-3 to TRBJ2-7; D is unclear. Trimming removed 4 bases from V and 2 bases from J, with 9 bases in between. This CDR3 is built from 13 residues. Per the germline V gene, CDR1 is MNHEY and CDR2 is SVGEGT. The CDR3 DNA reads as TGTGCCAGCAGTTCCGGAATTCCCTACGAGCAGTACTTC. It is translated as CASSSGIPYEQYF.

This clonotype was detected only a few times. The genes are TRBV27 and TRBJ2-7, with 8 bases that match TRBD2. The germline V gene has CDR1 MNHEY and CDR2 SMNVEV (reference sequence). The CDR3 covers 15 residues. With 0 bases clipped from V and 0 bases from J, the junction kept 1 base outside the gene matches. CDR3 sequence reads: CASSLSLAGSYEQYF. Written as DNA, the CDR3 is TGTGCCAGCAGTTTATCCCTAGCGGGCTCCTACGAGCAGTACTTC.

V usage is TRBV7-9 and J usage is TRBJ1-6; D call uncertain. Deletions cut 5 bases from V and 7 bases from J, with 9 bases between. The germline CDR1 and CDR2 sequences are SEHNR and FQNEAQ (reference sequence). CDR3 length: 13 amino acids. CDR3 sequence: CASSPYHNSPLHF. In DNA form, the CDR3 reads TGTGCCAGCAGCCCTTACCACAATTCACCCCTCCACTTT.

This clonotype was recorded a few times. The CDR3, as DNA: TGTGCCTGGAGTACTCAACCTGAAGCTTTCTTT. It specifies CAWSTQPEAFF. The rearrangement joins TRBV30 to TRBJ1-1; the D is unclear. This CDR3 is built from 11 residues. Germline assignment: CDR1 GTSNPN and CDR2 SVGIG (reference sequence). V lost 2 bases to trimming and J lost 6 bases, with 7 bases between them.

The CDR3 nucleotides are TGTGCCAGCAGTCCATCAATCTACACAGATACGCAGTATTTT. This translates into CASSPSIYTDTQYF. V is TRBV12-3 or TRBV12-4 and J is TRBJ2-3; unclear D gene. This CDR3 has 14 residues. Between the trimmed V and J ends, which lost 5 bases and 2 bases, there was a span of 11 bases.

As to this clonotype: A much bigger clone sits one base away, suggesting this may be a read error. V is TRBV6-5 and J is TRBJ1-1; no clear D gene. The germline V gene has CDR1 MNHEY and CDR2 SVGAGI. The CDR3 consists of 14 residues. CDR3 in amino acids: CDSSYSLRGTEAFF. In DNA form, the CDR3 reads TGTGACAGCAGTTACTCCTTACGTGGGACTGAAGCTTTCTTT.

The CDR3 coding sequence is TGTGCTAGTGGTTTCGATCCGGGACAGGGATCTGGGGCCAACGTCCTGACTTTC. It is translated as CASGFDPGQGSGANVLTF. The chain carries TRBV12-5 and TRBJ2-6, with 9 bases fitting TRBD1. V lost 3 bases, J lost 1 base, and 7 bases stayed unmatched. Germline V CDR1 and CDR2: LGHNT, FRNRAP. The CDR3 is made up of 18 amino acids.

The rearrangement uses TRBV7-6 and TRBJ2-1; D remains ambiguous. The CDR3 has 14 residues. V was pared by 5 bases and J by 5 bases, with 13 bases between. In germline, CDR1 is SGHVS, CDR2 FNYEAQ. This chain's CDR3 is CASSPRRANNEQFF. CDR3 DNA sequence: TGTGCCAGCAGCCCACGCCGGGCCAACAATGAGCAGTTCTTC. The whole variable domain, filled in from reference TRBV7-6 and TRBJ2-1, reads GAGVSQSPRYKVTKRGQDVALRCDPISGHVSLYWYRQALGQGPEFLTYFNYEAQQDKSGLPNDRFSAERPEGSISTLTIQRTEQRDSAMYRCASSPRRANNEQFFGPGTRLTVL.

This clonotype was seen a few times. The gene calls are TRBV7-8 and TRBJ2-7; D is possibly TRBD1 (6 bases). V lost 6 bases to trimming and J lost 0 bases, with 12 bases between them. Germline CDR1 and CDR2: SGHVS and FQNEAQ. The CDR3 has 14 amino acids. The CDR3 spells CASRPQGTSYEQYF. CDR3 coding DNA: TGTGCCAGCAGACCTCAGGGGACCTCCTACGAGCAGTACTTC.